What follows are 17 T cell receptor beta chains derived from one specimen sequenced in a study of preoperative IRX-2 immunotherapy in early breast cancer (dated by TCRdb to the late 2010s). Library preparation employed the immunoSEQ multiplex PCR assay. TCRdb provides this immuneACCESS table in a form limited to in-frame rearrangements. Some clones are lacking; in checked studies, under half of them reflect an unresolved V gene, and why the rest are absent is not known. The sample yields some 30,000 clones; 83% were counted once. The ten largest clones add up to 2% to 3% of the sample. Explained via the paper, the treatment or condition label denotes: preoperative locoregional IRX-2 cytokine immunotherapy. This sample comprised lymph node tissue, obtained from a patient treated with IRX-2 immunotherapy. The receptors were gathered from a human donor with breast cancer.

This CDR3 reads CASSFPPRGLTKNIQYF. The CDR3 DNA reads TGTGCCAGCAGCTTTCCTCCCAGGGGTTTAACCAAAAACATTCAGTACTTC. The chain has TRBV28 and TRBJ2-4; perhaps TRBD1 as D (6 bases). V lost 6 bases and J lost 2, with 20 bases in between. CDR1 and CDR2 from the germline V gene are MDHEN and SYDVKM. CDR3 length equals 17 residues.

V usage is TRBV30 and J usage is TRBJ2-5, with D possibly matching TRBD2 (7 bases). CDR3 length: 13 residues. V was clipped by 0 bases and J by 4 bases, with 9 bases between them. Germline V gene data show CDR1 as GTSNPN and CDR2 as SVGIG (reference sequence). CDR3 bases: TGTGCCTGGAGTGTAGGGGGGGCAGAGACCCAGTACTTC. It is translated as CAWSVGGAETQYF.

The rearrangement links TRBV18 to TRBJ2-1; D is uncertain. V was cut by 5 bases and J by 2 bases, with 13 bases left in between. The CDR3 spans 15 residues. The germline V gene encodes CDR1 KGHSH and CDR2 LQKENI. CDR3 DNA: TGTGCCAGCTCAGTCAGTCTAAGGACCTACAATGAGCAGTTCTTC. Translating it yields CASSVSLRTYNEQFF.

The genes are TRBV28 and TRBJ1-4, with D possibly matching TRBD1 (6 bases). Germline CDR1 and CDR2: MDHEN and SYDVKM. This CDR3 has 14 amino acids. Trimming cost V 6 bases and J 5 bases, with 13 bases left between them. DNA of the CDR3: TGTGCCAGCAGGGTACAAGGGGGGAATGAAAAACTGTTTTTT. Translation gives CASRVQGGNEKLFF.

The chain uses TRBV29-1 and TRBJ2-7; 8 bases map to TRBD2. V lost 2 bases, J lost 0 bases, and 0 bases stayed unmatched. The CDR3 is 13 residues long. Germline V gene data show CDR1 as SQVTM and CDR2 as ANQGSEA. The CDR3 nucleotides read TGCAGCGTTGAAAGCGGGAGCTCCTACGAGCAGTACTTC. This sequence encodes CSVESGSSYEQYF.

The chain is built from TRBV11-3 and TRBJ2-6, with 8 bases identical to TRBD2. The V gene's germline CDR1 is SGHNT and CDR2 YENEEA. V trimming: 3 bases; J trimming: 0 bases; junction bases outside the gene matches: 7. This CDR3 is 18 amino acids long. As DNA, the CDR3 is TGTGCCAGCAGCTTTTTGACTAGCGCTAACTCTGGGGCCAACGTCCTGACTTTC. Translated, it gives CASSFLTSANSGANVLTF.

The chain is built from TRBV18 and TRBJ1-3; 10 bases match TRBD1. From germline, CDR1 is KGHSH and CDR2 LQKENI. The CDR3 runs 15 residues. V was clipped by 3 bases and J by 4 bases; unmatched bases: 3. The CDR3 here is CASSPGTGEGNTIYF. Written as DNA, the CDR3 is TGTGCCAGCTCACCCGGGACAGGGGAAGGAAACACCATATATTTT. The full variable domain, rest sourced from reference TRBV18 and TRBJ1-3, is NAGVMQNPRHLVRRRGQEARLRCSPMKGHSHVYWYRQLPEEGLKFMVYLQKENIIDESGMPKERFSAEFPKEGPSILRIQQVVRGDSAAYFCASSPGTGEGNTIYFGEGSWLTVV.

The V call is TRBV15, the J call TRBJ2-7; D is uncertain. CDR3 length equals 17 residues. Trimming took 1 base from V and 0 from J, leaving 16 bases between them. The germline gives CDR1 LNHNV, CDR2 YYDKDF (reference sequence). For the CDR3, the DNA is TGTGCCACCAGCAGAGGAGATTGGAGCGTCACCTCCTACGAGCAGTACTTC. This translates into CATSRGDWSVTSYEQYF.

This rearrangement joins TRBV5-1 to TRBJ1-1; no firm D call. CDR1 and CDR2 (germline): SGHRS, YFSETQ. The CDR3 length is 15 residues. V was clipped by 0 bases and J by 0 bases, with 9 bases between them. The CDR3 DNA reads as TGCGCCAGCAGCTTGGGGCGGTACTTGAACACTGAAGCTTTCTTT. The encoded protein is CASSLGRYLNTEAFF. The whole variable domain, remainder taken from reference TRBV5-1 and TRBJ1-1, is KAGVTQTPRYLIKTRGQQVTLSCSPISGHRSVSWYQQTPGQGLQFLFEYFSETQRNKGNFPGRFSGRQFSNSRSEMNVSTLELGDSALYLCASSLGRYLNTEAFFGQGTRLTVV.

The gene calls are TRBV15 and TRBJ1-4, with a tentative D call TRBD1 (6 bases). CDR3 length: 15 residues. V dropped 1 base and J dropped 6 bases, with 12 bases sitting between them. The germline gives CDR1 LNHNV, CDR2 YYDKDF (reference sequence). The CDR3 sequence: CATSRAGDTYEKLFF. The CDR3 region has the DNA TGTGCCACCAGCAGAGCAGGGGACACTTATGAAAAACTGTTTTTT.

Here the CDR3 reads CASRETRSDYGYTF. The CDR3 DNA follows: TGTGCCAGCAGGGAAACACGGTCAGACTATGGCTACACCTTC. The rearrangement joins TRBV7-4 to TRBJ1-2; D ambiguous. V dropped 6 bases and J dropped 3 bases, with 14 bases sitting between them. The germline CDR1 and CDR2 sequences are SGHVT and SQSDAQ. The CDR3 has 14 residues.

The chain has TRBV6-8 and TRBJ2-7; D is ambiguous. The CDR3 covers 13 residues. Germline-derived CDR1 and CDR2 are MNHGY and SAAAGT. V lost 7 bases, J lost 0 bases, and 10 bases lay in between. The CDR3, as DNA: TGTGCCAGCAAATTGACCGACTCCTACGAGCAGTACTTC. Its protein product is CASKLTDSYEQYF.

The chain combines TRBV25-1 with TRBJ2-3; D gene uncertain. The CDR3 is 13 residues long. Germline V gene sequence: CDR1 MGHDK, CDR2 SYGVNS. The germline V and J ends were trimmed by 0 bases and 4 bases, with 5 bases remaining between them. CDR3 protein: CASSEYMADTQYF. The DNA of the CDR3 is TGTGCCAGCAGTGAATATATGGCAGATACGCAGTATTTT.

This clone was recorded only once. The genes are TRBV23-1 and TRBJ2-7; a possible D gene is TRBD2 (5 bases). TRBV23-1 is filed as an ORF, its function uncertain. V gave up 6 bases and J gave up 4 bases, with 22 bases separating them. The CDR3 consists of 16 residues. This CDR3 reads CASSHRTGGPFYEQYF. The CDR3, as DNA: TGCGCCAGCAGCCACCGAACTGGAGGTCCTTTTTACGAGCAGTACTTC.

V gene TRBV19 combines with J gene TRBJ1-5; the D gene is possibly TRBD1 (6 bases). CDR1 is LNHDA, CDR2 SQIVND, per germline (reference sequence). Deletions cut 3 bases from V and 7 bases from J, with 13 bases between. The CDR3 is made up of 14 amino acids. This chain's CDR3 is CASSITGGRQPQHF. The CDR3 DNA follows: TGTGCCAGTAGTATCACCGGGGGCCGGCAGCCCCAGCATTTT.

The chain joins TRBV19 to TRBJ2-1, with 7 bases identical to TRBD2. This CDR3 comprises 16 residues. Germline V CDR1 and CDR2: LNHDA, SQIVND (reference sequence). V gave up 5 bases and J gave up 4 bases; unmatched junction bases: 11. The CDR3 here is CASSAFFRGVYNEQFF. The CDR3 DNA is TGTGCCAGTAGTGCGTTCTTCCGGGGGGTATACAATGAGCAGTTCTTC.

The CDR3 DNA reads TGTGCCAGTAGTAGCGACAGGGAACGAAACTATGGCTACACCTTC. This codes for CASSSDRERNYGYTF. The gene calls are TRBV19 and TRBJ1-2; TRBD1 aligns across 7 bases. This CDR3 comprises 15 residues. The V segment lost 4 bases and the J segment 2 bases; nucleotides outside the gene matches: 7. Germline V gene sequence: CDR1 LNHDA, CDR2 SQIVND (reference sequence).